This TCR beta chain was observed in a study of blood T cell repertoires in COVID-19. In the study overall: Whether acute or convalescent, the COVID-19 samples came from the United States, Italy and Spain. PBMCs, B-cell-depleted T cells, or T cells were the source of the cDNA or gDNA that made up the material.

Assay used: immunoSEQ multiplex PCR; TCRdb lists only in-frame clones, some missing. Of 100,000 to 150,000 clones listed, roughly 90% are singletons. The CDR3 extends over 15 amino acids. J was trimmed by 0 bases and V by 6 bases; bases with no gene match: 5. The germline V gene has CDR1 LNHDA and CDR2 SQIVND (reference sequence). The material sequenced was peripheral blood. The receptor was isolated from a man between 50 and 59 years old with active COVID-19. This chain connects TRBV19 to TRBJ1-5, with 7 bases lining up with TRBD1. As DNA, the CDR3 is TGTGCCAGTAGGGGGACAGTGTATAGCAATCAGCCCCAGCATTTT. Its protein product is CASRGTVYSNQPQHF. Combining the CDR3 with reference TRBV19 and TRBJ1-5 gives the whole variable domain DGGITQSPKYLFRKEGQNVTLSCEQNLNHDAMYWYRQDPGQGLRLIYYSQIVNDFQKGDIAEGYSVSREKKESFPLTVTSAQKNPTAFYLCASRGTVYSNQPQHFGDGTRLSIL.